Sequencing of this T cell receptor (beta chain) was carried out in a study of CD8 T cells in Susac syndrome. RNA in amounts of roughly 0.5 to 1 ug was reverse transcribed with random hexamers. The method of amplification for TCR beta CDR3 was immunoSEQ multiplex PCR, covering 54 Vbeta and 13 Jbeta. TCRdb redid the calling of the immunoSEQ multiplex PCR reads with MiXCR, one entry per CDR3 protein. Of 150,000 to 200,000 distinct CDR3 sequences listed, about 91% are singletons. Sequencing of TCR beta was carried out in blood CD8+ and CD4+ T cells. Both CD4+ and CD8+ T cells were negatively isolated, and TEMRA cells underwent FACS enrichment. Only a few counts were recorded for this clonotype. From germline, CDR1 is MNHNS and CDR2 SASEGT. V shed 10 bases and J 6 bases; nucleotides not matched to a gene: 10. The CDR3 totals 13 residues.

This chain links TRBV6-1 with TRBJ1-1; 8 bases match TRBD1. This receptor was identified in a human donor in good health. Sequencing input: CD4+ T cells from PBMCs. This chain's CDR3 is CATYDRGVSEAFF. The CDR3 region has the DNA TGTGCCACCTATGACAGGGGAGTGTCTGAAGCTTTCTTT.